A single sample is the source of the 23 T cell receptor beta chains below, sequenced in a study of human CD8 memory T cell subsets. Researchers made TCR beta libraries via UMI-labeled 5' RACE. Reprocessing the 5' RACE reads, TCRdb reports a single entry for every CDR3 protein and omits DNA. This table holds 4,200 or so distinct CDR3 sequences. Specimen: CD8+ effector memory T cells (TEM) sorted from PBMCs. The subset is: effector memory CD8 T cells, CCR7- CD45RO+ CD95+. These receptor sequences come from a human donor in good health.

By frequency, this clonotype is large. The chain links TRBV10-1 to TRBJ2-1. The germline V gene has CDR1 WNHNN and CDR2 SYGVQD (reference sequence). This CDR3 contains 12 residues. This CDR3 reads CASAGPGDEQFF.

The gene calls are TRBV3-1 and TRBJ2-1; TCRdb names TRBD2, which stays unverified in the absence of DNA. The germline V gene has CDR1 LGHDT and CDR2 YNNKEL (reference sequence). The CDR3 covers 15 residues. The CDR3 region is CASSQELAVYNEQFF.

CDR3 sequence: CSARDQDSSSGYTF. This chain connects TRBV20-1 to TRBJ1-2; TCRdb designates TRBD1, a call that cannot be tested without DNA. Germline CDR1 DFQATT, CDR2 SNEGSKA (reference sequence). CDR3 length equals 14 residues.

The chain couples TRBV4-3 to TRBJ1-1. The CDR3 is 13 residues long. From germline, CDR1 is LGHNA and CDR2 YSLEER. This CDR3 is CASTRGMNTEAFF.

The chain recombines TRBV6-2 or TRBV6-3 with TRBJ1-2; TCRdb gives TRBD1 as the D gene, but with no DNA this cannot be confirmed. The CDR3 loop spans 13 amino acids. In germline, CDR1 is MNHEY, CDR2 SVGEGT. CDR3: CASSVRDNYGYTF.

The rearrangement uses TRBV2 and TRBJ1-6; TCRdb returns TRBD1, unconfirmable since there is no DNA. The germline gives CDR1 SNHLY, CDR2 FYNNEI. The CDR3 runs to 14 residues. The CDR3 loop is CAIQGPLPNSPLHF. Variable domain in full (rest from reference TRBV2 and TRBJ1-6): EPEVTQTPSHQVTQMGQEVILRCVPISNHLYFYWYRQILGQKVEFLVSFYNNEISEKSEIFDDQFSVERPDGSNFTLKIRSTKLEDSAMYFCAIQGPLPNSPLHFGNGTRLTVT.

The rearrangement links TRBV20-1 to TRBJ2-3; TCRdb picks TRBD2, but there is no DNA to check that call. Germline assignment: CDR1 DFQATT and CDR2 SNEGSKA (reference sequence). This CDR3 region has 15 residues. CDR3 sequence: CSALRTSWNTDTQYF.

Considering frequency, this clonotype is medium-sized. The rearrangement links TRBV4-2 to TRBJ2-1; TCRdb returns TRBD1, unconfirmable since there is no DNA. This CDR3 spans 15 amino acids. Germline-derived CDR1 and CDR2 are LGHNA and YNFKEQ. The CDR3 sequence is CASSQVAGRLYEQFF.

This chain connects TRBV7-9 to TRBJ1-5; TCRdb's D call, TRBD1, is unchecked because there is no DNA. The CDR3 spans 15 residues. Germline V gene sequence: CDR1 SEHNR, CDR2 FQNEAQ (reference sequence). CDR3 amino acids: CASSLGTGLYQPQHF.

The chain has TRBV20-1 and TRBJ1-1; TCRdb names TRBD1, which stays unverified in the absence of DNA. Germline V gene lookup returns CDR1 DFQATT and CDR2 SNEGSKA (reference sequence). The length of the CDR3 is 13 residues. The CDR3 protein is CSALGGAETEAFF.

The chain recombines TRBV20-1 with TRBJ1-1. There are 13 residues in the CDR3. From germline, CDR1 is DFQATT and CDR2 SNEGSKA (reference sequence). CDR3 residues: CSARDRSETEAFF.

The V and J genes are TRBV23-1 and TRBJ2-1; lacking DNA, the TRBD1 call made by TCRdb goes unchecked. TRBV23-1 is an ORF, and what it does is uncertain. CDR3 length equals 15 residues. CDR3 sequence: CASSQSKRLRDEQFF.

The genes are TRBV5-6 and TRBJ2-7. Germline lookup yields CDR1 SGHDT and CDR2 YYEEEE. The CDR3 has 15 amino acids. The CDR3 loop is CASSLAGQGFYEQYF.

The gene calls are TRBV6-4 and TRBJ1-1; TCRdb returns TRBD1, unconfirmable since there is no DNA. This CDR3 comprises 14 residues. Germline V gives CDR1 MRHNA, CDR2 SNTAGT. The CDR3 region is CASSEGTEDTEAFF.

The chain links TRBV30 to TRBJ1-4; the D gene TCRdb calls, TRBD1, cannot be checked with no DNA. Per germline, CDR1 GTSNPN and CDR2 SVGIG (reference sequence). The CDR3 is 13 residues long. The CDR3 loop reads CAWEGDSKEKLFF.

The chain is built from TRBV20-1 and TRBJ2-1; TCRdb calls TRBD1, which cannot be checked without DNA. CDR3 length equals 16 residues. Germline V gene lookup returns CDR1 DFQATT and CDR2 SNEGSKA (reference sequence). The CDR3 here is CSARHLAGGEYNEQFF.

This sequence joins TRBV7-9 and TRBJ2-7; TCRdb names TRBD1, which stays unverified in the absence of DNA. Germline V gene lookup returns CDR1 SEHNR and CDR2 FQNEAQ (reference sequence). The CDR3 covers 15 residues. The CDR3 loop is CASSSLAGASYEQYF.

V gene TRBV12-3 or TRBV12-4 combines with J gene TRBJ1-2; TCRdb returns TRBD1, unconfirmable since there is no DNA. This CDR3 is 15 amino acids long. CDR3 residues: CAIPCRDRASCGYTF.

The V gene is TRBV6-2 or TRBV6-3, the J gene TRBJ2-3. The CDR3 is 13 residues long. The germline V gene encodes CDR1 MNHEY and CDR2 SVGEGT. CDR3 loop: CASSYDETDTQYF.

Its frequency marks this clonotype as medium-sized. The chain uses TRBV7-9 and TRBJ1-2; TCRdb picks TRBD1, but there is no DNA to check that call. Germline V CDR1 and CDR2: SEHNR, FQNEAQ (reference sequence). This CDR3 has 14 residues. This CDR3 is CASSFGSGDHGYTF.

The chain employs TRBV4-3 and TRBJ2-1; TCRdb lists TRBD1, though no DNA is available to test this call. Germline values: CDR1 LGHNA, CDR2 YSLEER. The CDR3 runs to 16 residues. The CDR3: CASSQDLSRGSDEQFF.

This clonotype registers medium-sized by frequency. The chain employs TRBV29-1 and TRBJ1-2. In germline, CDR1 is SQVTM, CDR2 ANQGSEA. The CDR3 is 12 residues long. The CDR3 region is CSVEDSNYGYTF.

The V and J genes are TRBV12-3 or TRBV12-4 and TRBJ2-2; without DNA, the TCRdb call of TRBD1 cannot be checked. The CDR3 sequence is 16 residues long. The CDR3 is CASSLPDRAPTGELFF.